The present TCR beta chain was sequenced within a study of regulatory T cells in long-lasting Graves disease. Study-wide results and limits: Persistent Graves' patients showed reduced TCR diversity versus newly diagnosed patients.

V lost 0 bases to trimming and J lost 5 bases, with 23 bases between them. Germline V lookup: CDR1 WSHSY, CDR2 SAAADI. CDR3 length equals 18 residues. Time point in this sample: newly diagnosed GD, antithyroid drugs for less than 3 months. Researchers made the TCR library from RNA that was extracted from PBMCs. Through Arm-PCR of CDR3 regions and iRepertoire HTBI primers, TCR beta libraries were built. TCRdb re-analysed the multiplex PCR reads in MiXCR, keeping a single row per CDR3 protein. The sample shows 350,000 to 500,000 distinct CDR3 sequences, around 17% of them seen only once. As concerns this clonotype: Antigen: not known.

These same data were also listed under a study on T cells in Graves' hyperthyroidism and ophthalmopathy.

This sequence joins TRBV10-2 and TRBJ2-7; weak D call: TRBD2 (7 bases). This material consisted of peripheral blood mononuclear cells (PBMCs), taken at new diagnosis, from a patient treated with antithyroid drugs. The origin of this receptor is a woman younger than 45 with Graves disease. The CDR3 DNA sequence: TGCGCCAGCAGTGAGTCGGGCCAGCGGGGTCCCAGGGGCGACGAGCAGTACTTC. The encoded protein is CASSESGQRGPRGDEQYF.